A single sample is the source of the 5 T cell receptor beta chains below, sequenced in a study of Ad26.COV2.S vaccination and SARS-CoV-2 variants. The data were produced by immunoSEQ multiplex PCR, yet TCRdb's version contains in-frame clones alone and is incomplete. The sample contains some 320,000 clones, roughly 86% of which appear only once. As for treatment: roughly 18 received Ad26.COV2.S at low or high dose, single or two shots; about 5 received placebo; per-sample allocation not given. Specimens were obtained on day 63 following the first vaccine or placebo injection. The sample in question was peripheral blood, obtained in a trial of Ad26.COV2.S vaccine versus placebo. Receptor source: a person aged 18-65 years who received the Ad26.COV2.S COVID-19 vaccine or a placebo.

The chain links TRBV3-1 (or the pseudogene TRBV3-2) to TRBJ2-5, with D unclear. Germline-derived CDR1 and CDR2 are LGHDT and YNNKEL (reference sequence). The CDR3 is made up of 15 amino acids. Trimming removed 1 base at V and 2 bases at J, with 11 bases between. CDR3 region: CASSQGASEQETQYF. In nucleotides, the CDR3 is TGTGCCAGCAGCCAAGGGGCTAGTGAACAAGAGACCCAGTACTTC.

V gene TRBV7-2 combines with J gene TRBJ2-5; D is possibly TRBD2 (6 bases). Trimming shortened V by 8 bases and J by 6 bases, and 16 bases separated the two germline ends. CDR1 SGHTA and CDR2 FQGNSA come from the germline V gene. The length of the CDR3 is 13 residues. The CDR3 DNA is TGTGCCAGCGGTCAGTGGAGGGAGAAGACCCAGTACTTC. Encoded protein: CASGQWREKTQYF.

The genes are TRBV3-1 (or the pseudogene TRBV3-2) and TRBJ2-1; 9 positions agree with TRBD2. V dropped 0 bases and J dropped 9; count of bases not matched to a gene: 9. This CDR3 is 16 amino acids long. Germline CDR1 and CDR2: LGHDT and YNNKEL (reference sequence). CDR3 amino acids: CASSQDPGGGASEQFF. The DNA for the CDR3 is TGTGCCAGCAGCCAAGATCCGGGCGGGGGGGCATCTGAGCAGTTCTTC.

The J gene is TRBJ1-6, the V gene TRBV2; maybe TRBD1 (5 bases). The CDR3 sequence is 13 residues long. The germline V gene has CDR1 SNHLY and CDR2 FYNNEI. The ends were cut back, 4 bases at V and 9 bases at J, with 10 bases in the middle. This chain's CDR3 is CASSGQGRSPLHF. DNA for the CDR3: TGTGCCAGCAGTGGCCAGGGACGTTCACCCCTCCACTTT.

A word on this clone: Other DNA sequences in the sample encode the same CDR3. CDR3 region: CASSSGTGNQPQHF. DNA for the CDR3: TGCGCCAGCAGCTCTGGGACAGGGAATCAGCCCCAGCATTTT. The chain carries TRBV5-1 and TRBJ1-5; 9 bases are a match to TRBD1. The CDR3 sequence is 14 residues long. Trimming cost V 3 bases and J 4 bases; bases outside gene matches: 2. Germline CDR1 SGHRS, CDR2 YFSETQ. The complete variable domain, with remaining parts taken from reference TRBV5-1 and TRBJ1-5, reads KAGVTQTPRYLIKTRGQQVTLSCSPISGHRSVSWYQQTPGQGLQFLFEYFSETQRNKGNFPGRFSGRQFSNSRSEMNVSTLELGDSALYLCASSSGTGNQPQHFGDGTRLSIL.